The clone carrying this T cell receptor beta chain was seen at least ten times. This record belongs to a study of Graves' ophthalmopathy and Graves' hyperthyroidism. Hyperthyroidism cases were recent diagnoses of under 2 months' duration in people aged 18 to 65. Diagnoses were established from clinical symptoms, serum thyroxine, TRAb, thyroid ultrasound and orbital computed tomography. RNA transcripts provided the template for amplifying TCR beta CDR3 regions. HTBI primers were employed in first-round RT-PCR, then a second-round multiplex PCR followed. TCRdb itself ran the multiplex PCR reads through MiXCR, one entry per CDR3 protein. The table shows over a million distinct CDR3 sequences, with 36% occurring only once. Germline V gene sequence: CDR1 LNHNV, CDR2 YYDKDF (reference sequence). The germline V and J ends were trimmed by 0 bases and 5 bases, with 8 bases remaining between them. CDR3 length: 13 residues.

The specimen was peripheral blood or thyroid tissue (not recorded which). This receptor was taken from an adult man with Graves' hyperthyroidism. The gene calls are TRBV15 and TRBJ2-7; a possible D gene is TRBD2 (6 bases). CDR3 amino acids: CATSRDPGDEQYF. Written as DNA, the CDR3 is TGTGCCACCAGCAGAGATCCGGGGGACGAGCAGTACTTC.